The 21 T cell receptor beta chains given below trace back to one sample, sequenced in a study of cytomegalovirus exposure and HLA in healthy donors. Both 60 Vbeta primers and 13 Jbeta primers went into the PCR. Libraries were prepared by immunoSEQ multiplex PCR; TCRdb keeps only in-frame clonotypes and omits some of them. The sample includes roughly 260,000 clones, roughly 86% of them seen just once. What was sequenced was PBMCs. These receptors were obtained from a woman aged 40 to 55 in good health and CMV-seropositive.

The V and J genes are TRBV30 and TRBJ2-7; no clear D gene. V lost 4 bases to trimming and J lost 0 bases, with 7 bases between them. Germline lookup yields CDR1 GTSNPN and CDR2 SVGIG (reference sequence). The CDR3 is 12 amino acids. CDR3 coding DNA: TGTGCCTGGATCAAGAGCTCCTACGAGCAGTACTTC. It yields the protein CAWIKSSYEQYF.

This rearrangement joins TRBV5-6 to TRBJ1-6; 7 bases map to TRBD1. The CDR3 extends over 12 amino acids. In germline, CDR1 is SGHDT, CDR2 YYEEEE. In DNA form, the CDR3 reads TGTGGGACGGACAGGAATAATTCACCCCTCCACTTT. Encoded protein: CGTDRNNSPLHF.

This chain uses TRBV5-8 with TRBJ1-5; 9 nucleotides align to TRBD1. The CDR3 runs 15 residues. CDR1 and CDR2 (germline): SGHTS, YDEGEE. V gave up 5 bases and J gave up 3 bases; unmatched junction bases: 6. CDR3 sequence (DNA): TGTGCCAGCAGTACCGGGACAGGGATCAATCAGCCCCAGCATTTT. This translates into CASSTGTGINQPQHF.

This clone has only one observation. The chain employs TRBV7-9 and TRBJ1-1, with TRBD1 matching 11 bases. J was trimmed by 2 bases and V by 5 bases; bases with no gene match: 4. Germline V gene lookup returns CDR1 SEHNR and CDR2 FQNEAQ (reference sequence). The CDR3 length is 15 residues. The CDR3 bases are TGTGCCAGCAGCACCAGGACAGGGGGCAACACTGAAGCTTTCTTT. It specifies CASSTRTGGNTEAFF.

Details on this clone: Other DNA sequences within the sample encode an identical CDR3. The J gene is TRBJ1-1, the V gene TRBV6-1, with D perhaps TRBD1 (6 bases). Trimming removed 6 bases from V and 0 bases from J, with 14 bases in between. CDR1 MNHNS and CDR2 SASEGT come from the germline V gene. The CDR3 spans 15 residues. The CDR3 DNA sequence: TGTGCCAGCAGGCTTCTCCAGGGGTTGAACACTGAAGCTTTCTTT. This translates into CASRLLQGLNTEAFF.

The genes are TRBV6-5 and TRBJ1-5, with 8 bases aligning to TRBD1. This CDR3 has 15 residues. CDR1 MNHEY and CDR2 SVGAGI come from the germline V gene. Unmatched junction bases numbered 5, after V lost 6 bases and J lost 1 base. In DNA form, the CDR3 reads TGTGCCAGCAGCCTCGGGACAGGAAGCAATCAGCCCCAGCATTTT. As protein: CASSLGTGSNQPQHF.

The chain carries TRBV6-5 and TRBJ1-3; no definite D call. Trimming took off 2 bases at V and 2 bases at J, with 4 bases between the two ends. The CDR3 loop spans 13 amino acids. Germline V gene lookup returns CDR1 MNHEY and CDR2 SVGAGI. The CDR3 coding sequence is TGTGCCAGCAGTTACACAGCTGGAAACACCATATATTTT. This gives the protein CASSYTAGNTIYF.

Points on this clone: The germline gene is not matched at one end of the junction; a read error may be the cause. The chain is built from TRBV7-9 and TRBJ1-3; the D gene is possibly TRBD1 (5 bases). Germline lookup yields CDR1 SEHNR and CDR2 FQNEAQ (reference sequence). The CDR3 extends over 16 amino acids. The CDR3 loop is CSSSSPQVYSGNTIYF. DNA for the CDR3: TGTTCCAGCAGCTCGCCACAGGTCTACTCTGGAAACACCATATATTTT.

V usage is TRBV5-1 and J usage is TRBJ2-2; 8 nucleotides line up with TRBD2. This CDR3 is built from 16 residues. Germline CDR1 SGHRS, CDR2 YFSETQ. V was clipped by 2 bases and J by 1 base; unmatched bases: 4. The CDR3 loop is CASSLSSGLNTGELFF. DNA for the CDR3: TGCGCCAGCAGCTTATCTAGCGGGTTGAACACCGGGGAGCTGTTTTTT.

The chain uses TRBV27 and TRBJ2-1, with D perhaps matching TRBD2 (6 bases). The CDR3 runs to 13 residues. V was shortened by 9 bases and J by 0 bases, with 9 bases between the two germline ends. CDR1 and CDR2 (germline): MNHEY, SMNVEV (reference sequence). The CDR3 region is CASSRGSYNEQFF. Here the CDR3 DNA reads TGTGCCAGTTCGCGGGGCTCCTACAATGAGCAGTTCTTC.

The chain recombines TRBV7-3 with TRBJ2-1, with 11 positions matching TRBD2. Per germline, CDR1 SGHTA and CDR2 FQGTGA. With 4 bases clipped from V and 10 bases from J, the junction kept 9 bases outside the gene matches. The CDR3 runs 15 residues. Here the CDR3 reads CASSSHLAGGGEQFF. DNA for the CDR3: TGTGCCAGCAGCTCCCATCTAGCGGGAGGAGGGGAGCAGTTCTTC. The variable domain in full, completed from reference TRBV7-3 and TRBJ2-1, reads GAGVSQTPSNKVTEKGKYVELRCDPISGHTALYWYRQSLGQGPEFLIYFQGTGAADDSGLPNDRFFAVRPEGSVSTLKIQRTERGDSAVYLCASSSHLAGGGEQFFGPGTRLTVL.

Written as DNA, the CDR3 is TGTGCCAGTAGGTCCGGGAGCAACTCCTACAATGAGCAGTTCTTC. Amino acid sequence: CASRSGSNSYNEQFF. The rearrangement joins TRBV19 to TRBJ2-1, with D possibly TRBD2 on 6 matching bases. The CDR3 consists of 15 residues. Trimming left V 6 bases short and J 0 bases short, with 12 bases between. CDR1 and CDR2 from the germline V gene are LNHDA and SQIVND (reference sequence).

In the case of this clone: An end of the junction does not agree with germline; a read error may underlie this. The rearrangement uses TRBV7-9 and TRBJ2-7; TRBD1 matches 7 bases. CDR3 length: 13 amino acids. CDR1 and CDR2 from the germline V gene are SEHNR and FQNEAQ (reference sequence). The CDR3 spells CSSSPDRVYEQYF. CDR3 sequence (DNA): TGTTCCAGCAGCCCCGACAGGGTCTACGAGCAGTACTTC.

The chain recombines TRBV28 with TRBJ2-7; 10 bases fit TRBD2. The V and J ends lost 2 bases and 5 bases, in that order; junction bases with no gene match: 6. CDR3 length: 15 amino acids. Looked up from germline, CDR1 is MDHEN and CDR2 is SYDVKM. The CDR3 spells CASSLAAGGPDEQYF. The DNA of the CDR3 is TGTGCCAGCAGTTTAGCAGCGGGAGGGCCCGACGAGCAGTACTTC.

CDR3 nucleotide sequence: TGTGCCATTAGCGGCCCCACAGATACGCAGTATTTT. It codes for CAISGPTDTQYF. The chain joins TRBV27 to TRBJ2-3; perhaps TRBD2 as D (6 bases). With 10 bases removed from V and 2 bases from J, the gap between germline ends came to 10 bases. The CDR3 loop spans 12 amino acids. CDR1 is MNHEY and CDR2 is SMNVEV in the germline V gene (reference sequence).

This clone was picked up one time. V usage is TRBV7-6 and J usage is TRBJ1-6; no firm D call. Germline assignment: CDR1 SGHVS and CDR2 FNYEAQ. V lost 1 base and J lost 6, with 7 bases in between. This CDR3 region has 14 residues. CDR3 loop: CASSLGSGNSPLHF. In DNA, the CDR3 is TGTGCCAGCAGCTTAGGTAGTGGTAATTCACCCCTCCACTTT.

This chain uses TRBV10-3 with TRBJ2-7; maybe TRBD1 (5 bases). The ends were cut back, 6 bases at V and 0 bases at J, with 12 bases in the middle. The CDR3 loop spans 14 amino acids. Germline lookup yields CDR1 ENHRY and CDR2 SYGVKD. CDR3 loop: CAISLTQGSYEQYF. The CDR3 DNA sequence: TGTGCCATCAGCCTTACTCAGGGCTCCTACGAGCAGTACTTC.

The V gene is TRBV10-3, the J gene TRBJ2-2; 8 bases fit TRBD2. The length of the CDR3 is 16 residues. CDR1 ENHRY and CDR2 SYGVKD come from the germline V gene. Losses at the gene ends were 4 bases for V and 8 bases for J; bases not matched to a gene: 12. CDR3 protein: CAISGERELLGGELFF. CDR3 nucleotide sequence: TGTGCCATCAGTGGGGAGCGGGAGCTCCTCGGAGGGGAGCTGTTTTTT.

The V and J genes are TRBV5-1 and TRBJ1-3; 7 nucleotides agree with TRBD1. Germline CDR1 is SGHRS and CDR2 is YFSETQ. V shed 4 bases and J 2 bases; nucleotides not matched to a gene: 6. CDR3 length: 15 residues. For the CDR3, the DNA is TGCGCCAGCAGCGCAAGCACAGGGGCTGGAAACACCATATATTTT. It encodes CASSASTGAGNTIYF.

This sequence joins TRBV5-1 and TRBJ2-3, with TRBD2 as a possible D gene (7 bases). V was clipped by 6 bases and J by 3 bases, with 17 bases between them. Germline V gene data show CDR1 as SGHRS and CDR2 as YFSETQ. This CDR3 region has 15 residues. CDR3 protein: CASKGGERATDTQYF. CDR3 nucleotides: TGCGCCAGCAAGGGGGGGGAGAGAGCTACAGATACGCAGTATTTT.

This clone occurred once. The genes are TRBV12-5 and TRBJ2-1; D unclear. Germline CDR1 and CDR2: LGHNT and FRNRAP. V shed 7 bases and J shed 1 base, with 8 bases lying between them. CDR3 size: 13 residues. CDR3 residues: CASVSGSYNEQFF. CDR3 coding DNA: TGTGCTAGTGTCTCAGGTTCCTACAATGAGCAGTTCTTC.